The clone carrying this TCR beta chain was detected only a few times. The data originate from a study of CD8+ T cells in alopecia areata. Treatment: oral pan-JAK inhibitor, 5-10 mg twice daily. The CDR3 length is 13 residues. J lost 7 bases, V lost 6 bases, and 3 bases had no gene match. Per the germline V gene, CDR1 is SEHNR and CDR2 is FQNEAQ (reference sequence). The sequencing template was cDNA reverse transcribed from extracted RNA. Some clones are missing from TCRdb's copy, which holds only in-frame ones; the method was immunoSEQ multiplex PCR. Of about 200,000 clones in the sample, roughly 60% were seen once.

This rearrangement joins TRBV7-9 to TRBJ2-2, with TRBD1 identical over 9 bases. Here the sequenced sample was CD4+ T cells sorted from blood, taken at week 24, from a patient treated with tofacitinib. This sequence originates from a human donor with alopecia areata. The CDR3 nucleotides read TGTGCCAGCAGACAGGGGGCTCGCGGGGAGCTGTTTTTT. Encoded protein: CASRQGARGELFF.